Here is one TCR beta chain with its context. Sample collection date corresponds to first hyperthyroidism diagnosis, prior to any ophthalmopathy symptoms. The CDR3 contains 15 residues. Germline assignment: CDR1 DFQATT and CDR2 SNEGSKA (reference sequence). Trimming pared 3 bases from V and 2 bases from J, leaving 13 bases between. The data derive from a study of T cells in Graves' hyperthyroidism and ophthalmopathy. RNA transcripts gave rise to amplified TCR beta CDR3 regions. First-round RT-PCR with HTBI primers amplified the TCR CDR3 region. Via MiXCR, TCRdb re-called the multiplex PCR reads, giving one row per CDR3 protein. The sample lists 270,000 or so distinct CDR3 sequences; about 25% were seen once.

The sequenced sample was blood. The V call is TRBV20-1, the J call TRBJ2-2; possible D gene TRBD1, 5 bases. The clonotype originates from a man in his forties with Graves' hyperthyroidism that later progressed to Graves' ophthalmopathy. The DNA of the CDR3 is TGCAGTGCTAGCCCTTCGGACATTAACACCGGGGAGCTGTTTTTT. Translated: CSASPSDINTGELFF.